This T cell receptor beta chain stems from a study of radiotherapy plus CTLA-4 blockade in lung cancer. Overall study: An objective response was seen in about 18% of patients, and disease control in 31%. Regarding the study as a whole: Reports identified early blood T cell clone dynamics, with interferon-beta, as the best response predictor.

This clone occurred a few times. Its antigen is still unknown. Profiling relied on immunoSEQ multiplex PCR, and the TCRdb table lists in-frame clones only, not all of them. The sample lists tens of thousands of clones, about 75% occurring once. V lost 6 bases, J lost 1 base, and 19 bases lay in between. CDR1 and CDR2 (germline): ENHRY, SYGVKD. The CDR3 runs to 17 residues. The receptor was derived from a human donor with non-small cell lung cancer that progressed on radiotherapy plus ipilimumab. The chain has TRBV10-3 and TRBJ2-1, with D perhaps TRBD2 (5 bases). Sequences were derived from peripheral blood, sampled from a patient treated with radiotherapy plus ipilimumab. As DNA, the CDR3 is TGTGCCATCAGCGCGTCGGGAACAGTTCGGTCCTACAATGAGCAGTTCTTC. As protein: CAISASGTVRSYNEQFF.